These 3 T cell receptor beta chains originate from one sample sequenced in a study of neurological immune-mediated disorders. From the 5' RACE reads, TCRdb called clonotypes with MiXCR, one entry per CDR3 protein. The table shows 55,000 to 85,000 distinct CDR3 sequences, with around 3% occurring only once. Material for sequencing was PBMCs. Receptors originate from a woman aged 45-59 years with multiple sclerosis.

Ten or more counts support this clonotype. The V gene is TRBV7-6, the J gene TRBJ2-1; TRBD2 aligns across 11 bases. The CDR3 loop spans 17 amino acids. Trimming at V came to 0 bases and at J to 5 bases, leaving 6 bases not matched to a gene. Germline lookup yields CDR1 SGHVS and CDR2 FNYEAQ. CDR3 bases: TGTGCCAGCAGCTTAGCTATAGCGGGAGGGCCAAACAATGAGCAGTTCTTC. This gives the protein CASSLAIAGGPNNEQFF. Supplemented by reference TRBV7-6 and TRBJ2-1, the full variable domain reads GAGVSQSPRYKVTKRGQDVALRCDPISGHVSLYWYRQALGQGPEFLTYFNYEAQQDKSGLPNDRFSAERPEGSISTLTIQRTEQRDSAMYRCASSLAIAGGPNNEQFFGPGTRLTVL.

This clonotype was seen at least ten times. The chain recombines TRBV14 with TRBJ2-1, with TRBD1 identical over 10 bases. Per germline, CDR1 SGHDN and CDR2 FVKESK. This CDR3 has 14 amino acids. After removal of 4 bases from V and 4 bases from J, the junction contained 1 base not matched to a gene. The CDR3 bases are TGTGCCAGCAGCCGGACAGGGGGATACAATGAGCAGTTCTTC. Protein: CASSRTGGYNEQFF.

This clonotype came up many times. The chain recombines TRBV12-3 or TRBV12-4 with TRBJ2-2; 7 positions agree with TRBD2. CDR3 size: 15 residues. The J segment lost 9 bases and the V segment lost 5 bases, leaving 12 bases of the junction unmatched. The CDR3 sequence: CASSITLAGHRELFF. The CDR3 DNA reads as TGTGCCAGCAGTATCACCTTAGCGGGCCACCGGGAGCTGTTTTTT.